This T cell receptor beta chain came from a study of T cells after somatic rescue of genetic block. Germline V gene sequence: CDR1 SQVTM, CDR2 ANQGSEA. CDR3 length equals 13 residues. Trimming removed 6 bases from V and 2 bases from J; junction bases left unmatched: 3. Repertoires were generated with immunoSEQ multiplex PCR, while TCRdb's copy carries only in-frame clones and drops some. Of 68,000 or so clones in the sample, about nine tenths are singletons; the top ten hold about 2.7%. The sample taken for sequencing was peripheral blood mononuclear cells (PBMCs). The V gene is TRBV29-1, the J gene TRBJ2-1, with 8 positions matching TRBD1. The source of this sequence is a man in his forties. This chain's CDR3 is CSVGQGPYNEQFF. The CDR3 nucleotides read TGCAGCGTCGGACAGGGACCCTACAATGAGCAGTTCTTC.